The present T cell receptor (beta chain) was sequenced within a study of human T cells and chemical hapten exposure. The CDR3 runs to 14 residues. In germline, CDR1 is LGHDT, CDR2 YNNKEL (reference sequence). V lost 4 bases to trimming and J lost 3 bases; unmatched junction nucleotides: 6. This clonotype was seen ten or more times. TCRdb used MiXCR to reprocess the RACE reads, holding one entry per CDR3 protein. The sample includes 75,000 to 95,000 distinct CDR3 sequences, roughly 10% of them seen just once. Specified time point: patch test 1, 2 weeks after DPC sensitization. Treatment meaning: therapeutic diphenylcyclopropenone sensitization with weekly scalp DPC. Donors were 18 to 70-year-old alopecia patients suitable for DPC.

The sequencing here drew on whole blood, taken in connection with sensitization to the hapten diphenylcyclopropenone (DPC). This rearrangement joins TRBV3-1 to TRBJ2-7; 7 positions agree with TRBD2. The receptor's source is a woman aged 60-75 years with alopecia areata. Some clones in this sample may be carry-over from other donors' samples. This chain's CDR3 is CASSPAPGGYEQYF. The DNA for the CDR3 is TGTGCCAGCAGCCCGGCCCCGGGGGGCTACGAGCAGTACTTC.